A single sample is the source of the 16 T cell receptor beta chains below, sequenced in a study of vaccination and CD4 T cells after COVID-19. Their antigen targets remain unknown. The Oncomine TCR Beta short-read assay was what sequenced the DNA obtained from cultured CD4+ T cells. Via MiXCR, TCRdb re-called the PCR reads, giving one row per CDR3 protein. The table has roughly 13,000 distinct CDR3 sequences, roughly 27% seen once. Treatment denoted: approximately nine-day PBMC culture with coronavirus spike peptide pools or control peptides (ViraFEST assay). This sample comprised CD4+ T cells from blood, cultured in vitro, obtained before SARS-CoV-2 vaccination. The origin of the receptors is a human donor who received a COVID-19 vaccine.

This clonotype was picked up one time. An end of the junction does not agree with germline; a read error may underlie this. The chain is built from TRBV24-1 and TRBJ2-5; 8 nucleotides match TRBD2. The CDR3 consists of 15 residues. Germline V gene sequence: CDR1 KGHDR, CDR2 SFDVKD. This CDR3 reads CVTSVSAGGQETQYF. CDR3 coding DNA: TGTGTCACCAGTGTCTCTGCGGGGGGACAAGAGACCCAGTACTTC.

The V gene is TRBV24-1, the J gene TRBJ1-4; unclear D gene. Trimming took 12 bases from V and 0 from J, leaving 10 bases between them. The CDR3 consists of 13 residues. Per germline, CDR1 KGHDR and CDR2 SFDVKD. CDR3 protein: CASMDATNEKLFF. The DNA of the CDR3 is TGTGCCTCAATGGACGCAACTAATGAAAAACTGTTTTTT.

This clonotype has only a few counts. The chain carries TRBV7-2 and TRBJ1-1; D not certain. Germline V gene sequence: CDR1 SGHTA, CDR2 FQGNSA. The V end lost 3 bases, the J end lost 8 bases, and 13 bases lay between the germline ends. This CDR3 spans 13 amino acids. The CDR3 region is CASSLRSGAEAFF. CDR3 in DNA: TGTGCCAGCAGCTTGAGGTCCGGTGCGGAAGCTTTCTTT.

The chain has TRBV2 and TRBJ2-7; 8 bases agree with TRBD1. After removal of 6 bases from V and 6 bases from J, the junction contained 4 bases not matched to a gene. This CDR3 spans 12 amino acids. Germline CDR1 reads SNHLY; CDR2 reads FYNNEI. The CDR3 sequence is CASSWDRSEQYF. In DNA, the CDR3 is TGTGCCAGCAGCTGGGACAGGTCCGAGCAGTACTTC.

A few counts support this clonotype. The J gene is TRBJ2-5, the V gene TRBV5-6, with TRBD2 as a possible D gene (7 bases). This CDR3 has 14 amino acids. The V and J ends lost 3 bases and 7 bases respectively, with 16 bases between them. Germline V lookup: CDR1 SGHDT, CDR2 YYEEEE. This chain's CDR3 is CASSWGLGGATQYF. The CDR3 DNA is TGTGCCAGCAGCTGGGGCTTGGGGGGGGCGACCCAGTACTTC.

There are a few counts of this clonotype. The rearrangement joins TRBV20-1 to TRBJ2-3, with 8 bases identical to TRBD1. This CDR3 region has 15 residues. CDR1 and CDR2 (germline): DFQATT, SNEGSKA (reference sequence). V lost 3 bases and J lost 0; bases outside the gene matches: 5. CDR3 bases: TGCAGTGCTAGTGGACAGGGCCGAAGCACAGATACGCAGTATTTT. Amino acids: CSASGQGRSTDTQYF.

The chain uses TRBV5-6 and TRBJ2-6; D not certain. The CDR3 loop spans 14 amino acids. Trimming shortened V by 1 base and J by 4 bases, and 6 bases separated the two germline ends. Germline V lookup: CDR1 SGHDT, CDR2 YYEEEE. The CDR3 sequence is CASSLSVGANVLTF. In DNA form, the CDR3 reads TGTGCCAGCAGCTTGTCGGTCGGGGCCAACGTCCTGACTTTC.

This clonotype was seen a few times. The V and J genes are TRBV23-1 and TRBJ2-5; perhaps TRBD1 as D (6 bases). TRBV23-1 is treated as an ORF (open reading frame) with a function not yet certain. Trimming took 5 bases from V and 2 from J, leaving 18 bases between them. This CDR3 is 16 amino acids long. CDR3 sequence reads: CASSANPRTVQETQYF. The CDR3 DNA reads TGCGCCAGCAGTGCAAATCCCCGGACAGTGCAAGAGACCCAGTACTTC.

This clonotype was seen a handful of times. J is TRBJ2-1 and V is TRBV20-1; D gene uncertain. The CDR3 is made up of 14 amino acids. With 0 bases removed from V and 5 bases from J, the gap between germline ends came to 11 bases. CDR1 and CDR2 (germline): DFQATT, SNEGSKA (reference sequence). The CDR3 is CSAREPRSNNEQFF. The CDR3 nucleotides are TGCAGTGCTAGAGAACCTAGGTCAAACAATGAGCAGTTCTTC.

This clonotype was counted only a few times. The chain links TRBV5-4 to TRBJ2-5; D gene unclear. CDR1 is SGHNT and CDR2 is YYREEE in the germline V gene (reference sequence). V was pared by 0 bases and J by 5 bases, with 8 bases between. The CDR3 has 13 residues. The CDR3 sequence: CASSLEGFETQYF. The CDR3 DNA follows: TGTGCCAGCAGCTTGGAGGGTTTCGAGACCCAGTACTTC.

This clonotype came up a few times. The chain is built from TRBV6-1 and TRBJ2-5, with 9 bases fitting TRBD2. CDR3 length equals 15 residues. V shed 4 bases, J shed 0 bases, and the junction held 3 bases outside the gene matches. Germline-derived CDR1 and CDR2 are MNHNS and SASEGT. The CDR3 loop reads CASSASGTYQETQYF. As DNA, the CDR3 is TGTGCCAGCAGTGCTAGCGGGACCTACCAAGAGACCCAGTACTTC.

This clonotype was detected a few times. This chain uses TRBV5-6 with TRBJ1-2; 7 nucleotides align to TRBD1. The germline V gene encodes CDR1 SGHDT and CDR2 YYEEEE. The CDR3 totals 18 residues. Losses at the gene ends were 3 bases for V and 6 bases for J; bases not matched to a gene: 20. The CDR3 loop is CASSSNLIINRGPHGYTF. CDR3 bases: TGTGCCAGCAGCTCCAACCTTATCATCAACAGGGGACCCCATGGCTACACCTTC.

The chain carries TRBV6-1 and TRBJ2-3; D is undetermined. The CDR3 is made up of 15 amino acids. Germline V CDR1 and CDR2: MNHNS, SASEGT. The V end was cut by 7 bases, the J end by 0 bases, with 14 bases between. In DNA form, the CDR3 reads TGTGCCAGCAAGGAAGTCAGCTCTAGCACAGATACGCAGTATTTT. Protein product: CASKEVSSSTDTQYF.

This clonotype was observed a few times. The chain links TRBV24-1 to TRBJ1-2, with D unclear. In germline, CDR1 is KGHDR, CDR2 SFDVKD. Trimming shortened V by 4 bases and J by 7 bases, and 12 bases separated the two germline ends. The CDR3 totals 13 residues. CDR3 in amino acids: CATSDRRQVGYTF. The CDR3 DNA sequence: TGTGCCACCAGTGACCGGAGGCAAGTTGGCTACACCTTC.

The J gene is TRBJ2-5, the V gene TRBV7-9; 10 nucleotides align to TRBD1. CDR1 and CDR2 from the germline V gene are SEHNR and FQNEAQ (reference sequence). The ends lost 5 bases at V and 3 bases at J; junction bases unmatched: 6. The CDR3 is 15 amino acids. As DNA, the CDR3 is TGTGCCAGCAGCCCCGGGACAGGGGCCAAAGAGACCCAGTACTTC. Amino acids: CASSPGTGAKETQYF. Together with reference TRBV7-9 and TRBJ2-5, the CDR3 gives the full variable domain: DTGVSQNPRHKITKRGQNVTFRCDPISEHNRLYWYRQTLGQGPEFLTYFQNEAQLEKSRLLSDRFSAERPKGSFSTLEIQRTEQGDSAMYLCASSPGTGAKETQYFGPGTRLLVL.

The chain recombines TRBV7-2 with TRBJ1-2; D unresolved. This CDR3 spans 16 amino acids. Germline CDR1 is SGHTA and CDR2 is FQGNSA. The V end was cut by 1 base, the J end by 3 bases, with 15 bases between. The CDR3 region has the DNA TGTGCCAGCAGCTTAGATGCTTCTCAGGACTACTATGGCTACACCTTC. It specifies CASSLDASQDYYGYTF.